The 4 T cell receptor beta chains given below trace back to one sample, sequenced in a study of T cell repertoires in cytomegalovirus infection. One entry per CDR3 protein, called by TCRdb with MiXCR from the reads. The sample gives fewer than 250,000 distinct CDR3 sequences, roughly 12% of which show up once; approximately 1.6% is in the top ten. The material sequenced was PBMCs. These receptors all stem from a human donor in good health (CMV status not recorded). Some clones in this sample may be carry-over from other donors' samples.

This clonotype was detected only a few times. The chain combines TRBV6-6 with TRBJ1-1, with D hard to call. V was cut by 0 bases and J by 5 bases, with 13 bases left in between. The CDR3 runs 15 residues. The germline gives CDR1 MNHNY, CDR2 SVGAGI (reference sequence). The CDR3 protein is CASSYSSALDTEAFF. The CDR3 DNA reads as TGTGCCAGCAGTTACTCGAGCGCGTTAGATACTGAAGCTTTCTTT.

This clonotype was counted only a few times. The chain joins TRBV11-1 to TRBJ2-7, with 12 bases identical to TRBD2. V was clipped by 5 bases and J by 5 bases; unmatched bases: 10. The CDR3 has 16 amino acids. Germline values: CDR1 SGHAT, CDR2 FQDESV (reference sequence). The CDR3 is CASSLSSGRALDEQYF. The CDR3 DNA reads TGTGCCAGCAGCCTGTCTAGCGGGAGGGCCTTGGACGAGCAGTACTTC.

Many counts were recorded for this clonotype. The chain joins TRBV7-8 to TRBJ1-6; unclear D gene. The germline gives CDR1 SGHVS, CDR2 FQNEAQ. V shed 5 bases and J shed 8 bases, with 10 bases lying between them. The CDR3 runs to 13 residues. CDR3 amino acids: CASSLTLYSPLHF. The CDR3 nucleotides are TGTGCCAGCAGCCTAACCCTTTATTCACCCCTCCACTTT. Drawing the rest from reference TRBV7-8 and TRBJ1-6, the complete variable domain is GAGVSQSPRYKVAKRGQDVALRCDPISGHVSLFWYQQALGQGPEFLTYFQNEAQLDKSGLPSDRFFAERPEGSVSTLKIQRTQQEDSAVYLCASSLTLYSPLHFGNGTRLTVT.

This clonotype appeared many times. V gene TRBV7-8 combines with J gene TRBJ2-7, with D uncertain. V gave up 7 bases and J gave up 6 bases, with 19 bases separating them. Germline V gives CDR1 SGHVS, CDR2 FQNEAQ. The CDR3 totals 14 residues. The CDR3, as DNA: TGTGCCAGCACCCCAACGCGGTCCCAAGGCGAGCAGTACTTC. This codes for CASTPTRSQGEQYF.